This T cell receptor (beta chain) was profiled in a study of long-term antiretroviral therapy in people with HIV. The libraries were made with immunoSEQ v3.0 at survey level. Generated by immunoSEQ multiplex PCR, the TCRdb table keeps only in-frame clones and is missing some. The table records under 20,000 clones, roughly nine tenths of them present only once. Details on this clone: As yet, its antigen is unknown.

DNA was extracted from 1-10 million thawed cryopreserved PBMC. Study results and caveats: Those clones which expanded before ART made up the dominant part of the repertoire at all time points.

The origin of this receptor is a man in his forties with HIV. This sample comprised unsorted PBMCs, obtained 0.5 years after starting antiretroviral therapy.

The CDR3: CAWSPPFGQPQHF. CDR3 bases: TGTGCCTGGAGTCCCCCTTTCGGCCAGCCCCAGCATTTT. V usage is TRBV30 and J usage is TRBJ1-5; no clear D. Germline V gene lookup returns CDR1 GTSNPN and CDR2 SVGIG (reference sequence). With 2 bases removed from V and 7 bases from J, the gap between germline ends came to 12 bases. The CDR3 is made up of 13 amino acids.